The entry that follows covers one T cell receptor beta chain sequence. No antigen is known for it. Produced via immunoSEQ multiplex PCR; TCRdb's table is partial and in-frame only. The sample shows over 400,000 clones, 90% of them seen only once. The sample originates from a study of Ad26.COV2.S vaccination and SARS-CoV-2 variants. In the study overall: Donor joined the COV1001 Ad26.COV2.S trial arm. The authors gave Ad26.COV2.S intramuscularly, either once or twice 56 days apart.

Treatment here: around 19 received Ad26.COV2.S at low or high dose, single or two shots; roughly five received placebo; per-sample allocation not given. Samples came from day 63 after the first vaccine or placebo injection. Study-wide points: The breadth of spike-specific CD8+ and CD4+ T cell responses after vaccination was reportedly substantial. The analyses of TCR breadth and depth may have understated the size of total T cell responses.

The CDR3 extends over 16 amino acids. Germline loops: CDR1 SGHNT, CDR2 YYREEE (reference sequence). V was clipped by 0 bases and J by 8 bases; unmatched bases: 8. This clonotype originated in a person aged 18-65 years who received the Ad26.COV2.S COVID-19 vaccine or a placebo. The starting material was peripheral blood, obtained in a trial of Ad26.COV2.S vaccine versus placebo. The chain links TRBV5-4 to TRBJ1-4, with TRBD1 matching over 9 bases. CDR3 in amino acids: CASSLGAGQGREKLFF. The CDR3 coding sequence is TGTGCCAGCAGCTTGGGTGCGGGACAGGGTCGAGAAAAACTGTTTTTT.